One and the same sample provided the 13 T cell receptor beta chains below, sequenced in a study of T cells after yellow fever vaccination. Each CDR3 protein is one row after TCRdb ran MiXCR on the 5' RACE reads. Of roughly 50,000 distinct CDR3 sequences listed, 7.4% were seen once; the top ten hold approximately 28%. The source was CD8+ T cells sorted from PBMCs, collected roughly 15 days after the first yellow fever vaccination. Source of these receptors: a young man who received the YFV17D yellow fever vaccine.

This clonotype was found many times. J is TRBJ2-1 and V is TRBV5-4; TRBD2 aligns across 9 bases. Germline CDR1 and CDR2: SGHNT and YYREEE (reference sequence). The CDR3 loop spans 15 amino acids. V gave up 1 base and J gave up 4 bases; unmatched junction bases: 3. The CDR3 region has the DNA TGTGCCAGCAGCTTGACAGCGGGGGGATACAATGAGCAGTTCTTC. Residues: CASSLTAGGYNEQFF.

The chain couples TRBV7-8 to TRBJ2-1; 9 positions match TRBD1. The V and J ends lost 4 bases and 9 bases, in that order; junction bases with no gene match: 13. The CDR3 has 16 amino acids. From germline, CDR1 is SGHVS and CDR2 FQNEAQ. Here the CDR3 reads CASSSPQGQGIGEQFF. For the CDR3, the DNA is TGTGCCAGCAGCTCGCCCCAGGGACAGGGAATTGGTGAGCAGTTCTTC.

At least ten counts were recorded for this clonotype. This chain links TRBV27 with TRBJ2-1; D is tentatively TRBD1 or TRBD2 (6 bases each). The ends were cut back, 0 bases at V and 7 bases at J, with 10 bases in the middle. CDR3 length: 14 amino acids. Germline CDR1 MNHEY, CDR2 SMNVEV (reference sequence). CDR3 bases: TGTGCCAGCAGTTTATCGGGGGGCCGGAATGAGCAGTTCTTC. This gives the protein CASSLSGGRNEQFF.

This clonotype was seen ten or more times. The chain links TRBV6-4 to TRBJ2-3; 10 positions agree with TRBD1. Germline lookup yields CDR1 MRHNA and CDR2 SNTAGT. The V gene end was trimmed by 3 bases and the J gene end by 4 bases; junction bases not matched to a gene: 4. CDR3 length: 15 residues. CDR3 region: CASSEETGGPDTQYF. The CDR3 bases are TGTGCCAGCAGTGAGGAGACAGGGGGCCCAGATACGCAGTATTTT.

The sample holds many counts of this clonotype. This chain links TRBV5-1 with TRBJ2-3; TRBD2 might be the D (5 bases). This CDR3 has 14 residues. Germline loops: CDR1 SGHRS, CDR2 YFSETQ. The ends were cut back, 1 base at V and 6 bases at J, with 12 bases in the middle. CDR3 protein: CASSLTRHSDTQYF. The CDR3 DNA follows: TGCGCCAGCAGCTTGACTAGACATTCGGATACGCAGTATTTT.

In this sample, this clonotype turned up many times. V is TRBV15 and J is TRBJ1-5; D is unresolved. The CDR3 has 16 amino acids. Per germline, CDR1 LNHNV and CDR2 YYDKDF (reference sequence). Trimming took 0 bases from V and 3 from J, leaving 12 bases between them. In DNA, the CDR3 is TGTGCCACCAGCAGAGATCGTGGAGGCTTCAATCAGCCCCAGCATTTT. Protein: CATSRDRGGFNQPQHF.

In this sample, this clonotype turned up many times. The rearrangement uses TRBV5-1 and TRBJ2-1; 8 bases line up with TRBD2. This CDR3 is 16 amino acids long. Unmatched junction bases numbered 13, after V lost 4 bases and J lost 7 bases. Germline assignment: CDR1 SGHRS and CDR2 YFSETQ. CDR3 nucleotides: TGCGCCAGCAGCCCCAGACGGAGCGGGGGTATAAATGAGCAGTTCTTC. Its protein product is CASSPRRSGGINEQFF.

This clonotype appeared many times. The CDR3 reads CASSSAGEPVYGYTF. In DNA, the CDR3 is TGCGCCAGCAGCTCCGCCGGAGAGCCCGTATATGGCTACACCTTC. The chain carries TRBV5-1 and TRBJ1-2, with D unresolved. The CDR3 length is 15 residues. Germline loops: CDR1 SGHRS, CDR2 YFSETQ. The V and J ends lost 3 bases and 5 bases respectively, with 17 bases between them. The entire variable domain, with the rest obtained from reference TRBV5-1 and TRBJ1-2, is as follows: KAGVTQTPRYLIKTRGQQVTLSCSPISGHRSVSWYQQTPGQGLQFLFEYFSETQRNKGNFPGRFSGRQFSNSRSEMNVSTLELGDSALYLCASSSAGEPVYGYTFGSGTRLTVV.

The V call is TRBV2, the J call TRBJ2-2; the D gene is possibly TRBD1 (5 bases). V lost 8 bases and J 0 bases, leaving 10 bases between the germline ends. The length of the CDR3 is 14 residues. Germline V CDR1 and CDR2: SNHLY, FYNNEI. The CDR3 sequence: CASDRQTNTGELFF. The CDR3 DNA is TGTGCCAGCGATCGACAGACGAACACCGGGGAGCTGTTTTTT.

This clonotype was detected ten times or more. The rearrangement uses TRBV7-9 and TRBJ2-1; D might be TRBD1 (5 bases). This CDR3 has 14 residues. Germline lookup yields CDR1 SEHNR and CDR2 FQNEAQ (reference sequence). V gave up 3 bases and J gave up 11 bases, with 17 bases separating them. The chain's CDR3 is CASSFLSDMKQQFF. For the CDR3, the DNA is TGTGCCAGCAGCTTTTTGTCGGACATGAAGCAGCAGTTCTTC.

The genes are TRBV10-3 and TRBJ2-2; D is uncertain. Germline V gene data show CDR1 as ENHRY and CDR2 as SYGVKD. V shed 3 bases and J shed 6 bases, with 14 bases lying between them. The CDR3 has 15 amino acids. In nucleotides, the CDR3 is TGTGCCATCAGTGATTGGGGAATCCATTCCGGGGAGCTGTTTTTT. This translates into CAISDWGIHSGELFF.

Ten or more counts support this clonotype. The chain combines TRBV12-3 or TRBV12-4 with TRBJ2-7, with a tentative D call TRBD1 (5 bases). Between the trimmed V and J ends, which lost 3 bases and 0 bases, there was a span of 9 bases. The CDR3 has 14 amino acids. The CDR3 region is CASSFQGRSYEQYF. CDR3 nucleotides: TGTGCCAGCAGTTTCCAGGGTCGCTCCTACGAGCAGTACTTC.

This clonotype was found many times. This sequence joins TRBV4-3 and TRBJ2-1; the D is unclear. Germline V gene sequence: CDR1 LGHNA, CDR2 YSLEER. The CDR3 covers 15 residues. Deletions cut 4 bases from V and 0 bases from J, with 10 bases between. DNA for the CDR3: TGCGCCAGCAGCCTTCGTCTTTCCTCCTACAATGAGCAGTTCTTC. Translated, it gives CASSLRLSSYNEQFF.